This TCR beta chain derives from a study of identical twins. The study's findings and limits: Less excess twin sharing appeared in beta out-of-frame sequences. The conclusions drew on cross-sectional statistical analysis instead of tracking the same donors. For out-of-frame alpha sequences shared by twins, low generation probability was in excess.

Trimming left V 4 bases short and J 14 bases short, with 18 bases between. Germline assignment: CDR1 MRHNA and CDR2 SNTAGT. This CDR3 spans 13 amino acids. With respect to this clonotype: Its antigen is currently unknown.

A universal primer site was added by template switching, and unique molecular identifiers were carried by the cDNA. Each CDR3 protein gets one entry after TCRdb re-called the 5' RACE reads with MiXCR. Here the sample spans 1.5 million to 2 million distinct CDR3 sequences, roughly 35% being singletons. Specimen: cord blood. The TCR comes from a newborn girl in good health. The chain combines TRBV6-4 with TRBJ2-1; a weak D match, TRBD2 (5 bases). CDR3 amino acids: CASSVDRGSVKFF. CDR3 DNA: TGTGCCAGCAGTGTCGACCGTGGGAGCGTAAAGTTCTTC.